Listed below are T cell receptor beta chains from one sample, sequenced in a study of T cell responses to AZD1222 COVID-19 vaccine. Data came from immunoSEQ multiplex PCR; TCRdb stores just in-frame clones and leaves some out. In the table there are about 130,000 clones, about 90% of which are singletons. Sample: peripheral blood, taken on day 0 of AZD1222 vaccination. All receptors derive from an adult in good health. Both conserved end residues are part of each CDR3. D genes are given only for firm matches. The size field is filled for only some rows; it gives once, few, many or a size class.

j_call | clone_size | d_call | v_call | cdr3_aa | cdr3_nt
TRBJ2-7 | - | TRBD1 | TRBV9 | CASSVGTGPYEQYF | TGTGCCAGCAGCGTAGGGACAGGTCCCTACGAGCAGTACTTC
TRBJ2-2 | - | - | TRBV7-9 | CASSSQGSIGELFF | TGTGCCAGCAGTTCTCAGGGGAGTATAGGGGAGCTGTTTTTT
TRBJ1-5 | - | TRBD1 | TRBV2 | CASRGGQGSEPQHF | TGTGCCAGCAGGGGTGGACAGGGAAGCGAGCCCCAGCATTTT
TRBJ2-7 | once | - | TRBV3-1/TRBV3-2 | CASSQDHVPYEQYF | TGTGCCAGCAGCCAAGATCATGTACCCTACGAGCAGTACTTC
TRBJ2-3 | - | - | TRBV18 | CASSPSSDTQYF | TGTGCCAGCTCACCTTCGTCAGATACGCAGTATTTT
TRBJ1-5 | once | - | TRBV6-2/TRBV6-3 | CASSQPLGQKPQHF | TGTGCCAGCAGCCAACCCTTAGGACAGAAGCCCCAGCATTTT
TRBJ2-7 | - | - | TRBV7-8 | CASSRGFKSSYEQYF | TGTGCCAGCAGCCGGGGCTTCAAGAGCTCCTACGAGCAGTACTTC
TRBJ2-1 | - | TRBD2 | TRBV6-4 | CASSVSTSGGSYNEQFF | TGTGCCAGCAGTGTCTCCACTAGCGGGGGGTCCTACAATGAGCAGTTCTTC
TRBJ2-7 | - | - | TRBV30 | CAWTVGGINEQYF | TGTGCCTGGACGGTCGGAGGGATAAACGAGCAGTACTTC
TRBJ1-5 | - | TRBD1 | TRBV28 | CASSWTGVQPQHF | TGTGCCAGCAGTTGGACAGGGGTTCAGCCCCAGCATTTT
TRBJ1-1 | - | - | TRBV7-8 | CASSQFRSTEAFF | TGTGCCAGCAGCCAGTTTCGGAGCACTGAAGCTTTCTTT
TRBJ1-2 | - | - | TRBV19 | CASSVPRARGYGYTF | TGTGCCAGTAGCGTACCCCGGGCAAGAGGCTATGGCTACACCTTC
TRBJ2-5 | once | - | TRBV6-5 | CASSYTLAQGGTQYF | TGTGCCAGCAGTTACACCTTAGCGCAGGGGGGGACCCAGTACTTC
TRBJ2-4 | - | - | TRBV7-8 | CASSPANGAKYIQYF | TGTGCCAGCAGCCCCGCGAACGGGGCTAAGTACATTCAGTACTTC
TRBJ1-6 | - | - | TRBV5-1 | CASSLTGADSPLHF | TGCGCCAGCAGCTTAACCGGGGCGGATTCACCCCTCCACTTT
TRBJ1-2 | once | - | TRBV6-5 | CASTRLYGYTF | TGTGCCAGCACGCGGTTGTATGGCTACACCTTC
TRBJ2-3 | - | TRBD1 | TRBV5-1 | CASTFQGAGDTQYF | TGCGCCAGCACTTTCCAGGGGGCCGGAGATACGCAGTATTTT
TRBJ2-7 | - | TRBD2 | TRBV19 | CASSRWRGGLNEQYF | TGTGCCAGTAGCCGTTGGCGGGGGGGCCTCAACGAGCAGTACTTC
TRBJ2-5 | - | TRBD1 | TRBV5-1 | CASSLGGQGAMETQYF | TGCGCCAGCAGCTTGGGGGGACAGGGGGCTATGGAGACCCAGTACTTC
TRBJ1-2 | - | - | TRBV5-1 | CASSLLAQGNYGYTF | TGCGCCAGCAGCTTGTTAGCGCAGGGGAACTATGGCTACACCTTC
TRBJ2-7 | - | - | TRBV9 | CASSLGTGSYEQYF | TGTGCCAGCAGCCTCGGGACCGGTTCCTACGAGCAGTACTTC
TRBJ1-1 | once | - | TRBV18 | CASSPISPGDTEAFF | TGTGCCAGCTCACCAATATCCCCGGGCGACACTGAAGCTTTCTTT
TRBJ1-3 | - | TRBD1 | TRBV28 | CASSVLQGLSGNTIYF | TGTGCCAGCAGTGTGCTACAGGGGCTCTCTGGAAACACCATATATTTT
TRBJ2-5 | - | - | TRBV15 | CATSRDGGIIQETQYF | TGTGCCACCAGCAGAGATGGAGGAATCATTCAAGAGACCCAGTACTTC
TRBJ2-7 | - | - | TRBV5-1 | CASTPYPTGADTYEQYF | TGCGCCAGCACCCCGTACCCGACAGGAGCGGATACCTACGAGCAGTACTTC
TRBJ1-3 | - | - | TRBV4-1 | CASSQDVFFGNTIYF | TGCGCCAGCAGCCAAGATGTCTTCTTCGGAAACACCATATATTTT
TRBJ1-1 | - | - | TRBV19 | CASSPGPENTEAFF | TGTGCCAGTAGTCCGGGACCGGAGAACACTGAAGCTTTCTTT
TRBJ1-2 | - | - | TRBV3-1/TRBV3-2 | CASSPGTNYGYTF | TGTGCCAGCAGCCCGGGGACGAATTATGGCTACACCTTC
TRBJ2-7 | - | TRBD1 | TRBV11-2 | CASSSPGQGAYEQYF | TGTGCCAGCAGCTCACCGGGACAGGGGGCTTACGAGCAGTACTTC
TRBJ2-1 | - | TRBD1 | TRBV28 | CASSSNRDRGYNEQFF | TGTGCCAGCAGTTCCAACCGGGACAGGGGCTACAATGAGCAGTTCTTC
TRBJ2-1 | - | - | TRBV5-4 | CASSLESAPNEQFF | TGTGCCAGCAGCTTGGAGTCGGCCCCCAATGAGCAGTTCTTC
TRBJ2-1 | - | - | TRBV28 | CASSPYQALYNEQFF | TGTGCCAGCAGCCCTTATCAAGCTCTGTACAATGAGCAGTTCTTC
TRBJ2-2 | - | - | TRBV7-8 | CASSWTDTGELFF | TGTGCCAGCAGCTGGACAGACACCGGGGAGCTGTTTTTT
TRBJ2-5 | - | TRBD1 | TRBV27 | CASSLNRGETQYF | TGTGCCAGCAGTCTCAACAGGGGAGAGACCCAGTACTTC
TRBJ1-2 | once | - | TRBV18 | CASSPGVGGSGYGYTF | TGTGCCAGCTCACCAGGAGTAGGAGGGTCCGGCTATGGCTACACCTTC
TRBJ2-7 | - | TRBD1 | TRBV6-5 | CASSSQNRGRSEQYF | TGTGCCAGCAGTTCCCAGAACAGGGGGCGTAGCGAGCAGTACTTC
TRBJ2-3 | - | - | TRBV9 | CASSVGGTATDTQYF | TGTGCCAGCAGCGTAGGGGGCACGGCCACAGATACGCAGTATTTT
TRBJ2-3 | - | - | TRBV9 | CASSVEGLRITDTQYF | TGTGCCAGCAGCGTAGAAGGTTTGAGGATTACAGATACGCAGTATTTT
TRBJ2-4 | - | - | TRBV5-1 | CASSPSGLAKNIQYF | TGCGCCAGCAGCCCGTCCGGGCTAGCCAAAAACATTCAGTACTTC
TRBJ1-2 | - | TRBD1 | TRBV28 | CASRTGANYGYTF | TGTGCCAGCAGGACAGGGGCTAACTATGGCTACACCTTC
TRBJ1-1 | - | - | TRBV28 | CASSPSGGSMNTEAFF | TGTGCCAGCAGTCCCAGTGGAGGGTCCATGAACACTGAAGCTTTCTTT
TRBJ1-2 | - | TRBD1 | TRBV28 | CASRPGQGATNYGYTF | TGTGCCAGCAGACCCGGACAGGGGGCGACTAACTATGGCTACACCTTC
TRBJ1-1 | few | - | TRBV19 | CASSEWDMNTEAFF | TGTGCCAGTAGTGAGTGGGATATGAACACTGAAGCTTTCTTT
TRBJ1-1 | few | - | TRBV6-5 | CASRVGYTEAFF | TGTGCCAGCAGGGTGGGGTACACTGAAGCTTTCTTT
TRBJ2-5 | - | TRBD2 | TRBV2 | CASRKLAGVETQYF | TGTGCCAGCAGGAAACTAGCGGGGGTGGAGACCCAGTACTTC
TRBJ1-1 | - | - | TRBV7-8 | CASSLEADTEAFF | TGTGCCAGCAGCTTAGAGGCAGACACTGAAGCTTTCTTT
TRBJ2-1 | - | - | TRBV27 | CASGALPGALGNEQFF | TGTGCCAGCGGCGCCCTGCCTGGGGCGCTGGGCAATGAGCAGTTCTTC
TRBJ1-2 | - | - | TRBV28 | CASSLNGYTF | TGTGCCAGCAGTCTCAATGGCTACACCTTC
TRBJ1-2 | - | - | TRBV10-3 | CAISDREENYGYTF | TGTGCCATCAGTGATCGGGAGGAAAACTATGGCTACACCTTC
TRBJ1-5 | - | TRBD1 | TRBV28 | CASSWTGNNQPQHF | TGTGCCAGCAGTTGGACAGGGAACAATCAGCCCCAGCATTTT
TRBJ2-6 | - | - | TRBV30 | CAWRAPQGYGANVLTF | TGTGCCTGGAGAGCCCCCCAGGGGTATGGGGCCAACGTCCTGACTTTC
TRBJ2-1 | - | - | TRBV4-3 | CASSRGHSRGHKKFF | TGCGCCAGCAGCCGGGGCCACTCGCGGGGTCATAAGAAGTTCTTC
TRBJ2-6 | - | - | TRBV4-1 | CASSLRIKMKGANVLTF | TGCGCCAGCAGCCTAAGAATCAAAATGAAAGGGGCCAACGTCCTGACTTTC
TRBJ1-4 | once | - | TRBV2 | CASRTYRTNEKLFF | TGTGCCAGCAGGACCTATCGAACTAATGAAAAACTGTTTTTT
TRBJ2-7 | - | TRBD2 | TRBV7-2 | CASSLAVGLSTYEQYF | TGTGCCAGCAGCTTAGCGGTGGGACTATCGACCTACGAGCAGTACTTC
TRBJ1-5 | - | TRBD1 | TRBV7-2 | CASSLGTGASQPQHF | TGTGCCAGCAGCCTCGGGACAGGGGCTAGTCAGCCCCAGCATTTT
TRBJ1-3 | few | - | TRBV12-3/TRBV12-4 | CASRGPGGNTIYF | TGTGCCAGCAGGGGCCCGGGGGGAAACACCATATATTTT